This T cell receptor beta chain was identified in a study of post-analysis software for immune sequencing data. Carried by the TCR beta cDNA libraries were unique molecular identifiers. One entry per CDR3 protein, called by TCRdb with MiXCR from the PCR reads. The sample includes 150,000 to 200,000 distinct CDR3 sequences, around 36% of them seen just once. CDR3 length: 15 amino acids. The trim removed 4 bases at V and 5 bases at J, leaving 10 bases unmatched. From germline, CDR1 is SGHDT and CDR2 YYEEEE. This clonotype was seen a few times. The specimen was blood, collected after autologous hematopoietic stem cell transplantation. The source of this sequence is a girl aged 5 to 17 with multiple sclerosis. The genes are TRBV5-6 and TRBJ2-3, with 7 bases that match TRBD1. The CDR3 DNA reads as TGTGCCAGCAGCCCGACCACAGGGGTCAGAGATACGCAGTATTTT. As protein: CASSPTTGVRDTQYF. Full variable domain (rest looked up from reference TRBV5-6 and TRBJ2-3): DAGVTQSPTHLIKTRGQQVTLRCSPKSGHDTVSWYQQALGQGPQFIFQYYEEEERQRGNFPDRFSGHQFPNYSSELNVNALLLGDSALYLCASSPTTGVRDTQYFGPGTRLTVL.